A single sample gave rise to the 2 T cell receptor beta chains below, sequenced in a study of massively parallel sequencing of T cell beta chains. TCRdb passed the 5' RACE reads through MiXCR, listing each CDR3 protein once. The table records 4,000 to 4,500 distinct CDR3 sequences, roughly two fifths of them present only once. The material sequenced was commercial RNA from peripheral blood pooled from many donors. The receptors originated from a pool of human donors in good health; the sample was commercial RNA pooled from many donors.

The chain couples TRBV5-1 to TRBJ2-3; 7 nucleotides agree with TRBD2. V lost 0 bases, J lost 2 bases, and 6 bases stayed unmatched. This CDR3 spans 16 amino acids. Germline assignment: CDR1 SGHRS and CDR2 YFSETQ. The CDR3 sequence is CASSLVASGNTDTQYF. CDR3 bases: TGCGCCAGCAGCTTGGTTGCTAGCGGAAACACAGATACGCAGTATTTT.

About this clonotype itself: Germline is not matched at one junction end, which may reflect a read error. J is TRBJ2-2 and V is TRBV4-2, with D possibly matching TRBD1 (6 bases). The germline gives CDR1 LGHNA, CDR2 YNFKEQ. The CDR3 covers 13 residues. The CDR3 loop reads CASSPWDTWELFF. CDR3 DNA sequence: TGTGCCAGCAGCCCGTGGGACACCTGGGAGCTGTTTTTT.